This entry describes one TCR beta chain. Germline-derived CDR1 and CDR2 are SGHVS and FNYEAQ. Trimming at V came to 5 bases and at J to 3 bases, leaving 9 bases not matched to a gene. This CDR3 has 15 residues. This study enrolled people aged 18 to 89 from 24 US geographic areas. Recovered status in Cohort 3 required two negative PCRs, clearance, or symptom resolution. The entry originates in a study of blood T cell repertoires in COVID-19. Turning to the study itself: Samples taken during acute and convalescent COVID-19 were collected in the United States, Italy and Spain.

Original analysis: Estimation of nucleated cell counts relied on the amplification of reference gene primers. Clones were read by immunoSEQ multiplex PCR, and TCRdb kept only the in-frame ones, dropping some. V and J calls and clone size are given by that table; D and trimming were obtained from the DNA. The profile covers 230,000 or so clones, with around 81% appearing a single time and more than 3% taken by the ten largest. This TCR was sampled from a man aged 50-59 years who had recovered from COVID-19. Specimen: PBMCs or T cells enriched from blood (not recorded which). The V and J genes are TRBV7-6 and TRBJ2-7; 8 bases are a match to TRBD1. The CDR3 protein is CASSAGQGLVYEQYF. Written as DNA, the CDR3 is TGTGCCAGCAGCGCAGGACAGGGTTTGGTCTACGAGCAGTACTTC.